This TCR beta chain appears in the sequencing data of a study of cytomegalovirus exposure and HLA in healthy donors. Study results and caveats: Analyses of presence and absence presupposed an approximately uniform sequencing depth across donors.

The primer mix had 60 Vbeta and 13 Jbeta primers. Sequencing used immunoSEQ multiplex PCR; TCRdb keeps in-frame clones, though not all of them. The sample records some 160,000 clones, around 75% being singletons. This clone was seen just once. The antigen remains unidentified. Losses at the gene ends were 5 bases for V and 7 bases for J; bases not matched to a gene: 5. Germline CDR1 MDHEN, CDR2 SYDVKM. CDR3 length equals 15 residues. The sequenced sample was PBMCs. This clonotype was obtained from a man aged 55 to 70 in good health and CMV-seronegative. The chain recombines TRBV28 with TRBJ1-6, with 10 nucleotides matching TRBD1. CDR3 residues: CASSAQDRGNSPLHF. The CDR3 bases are TGTGCCAGCAGTGCCCAGGACAGGGGGAATTCACCCCTCCACTTT.